The T cell receptor beta chain described here comes from a study of blood T cells in healthy people across ages. This CDR3 region has 12 residues. The V end lost 9 bases, the J end lost 1 base, and 9 bases lay between the germline ends. Germline loops: CDR1 SGHVS, CDR2 FNYEAQ. This clonotype was picked up a small number of times. The second PCR ran 7 to 11 cycles with a sample-barcoded 5' primer and J-beta primers. TCRdb itself ran the 5' RACE reads through MiXCR, one entry per CDR3 protein. The profile covers around 780,000 distinct CDR3 sequences, with around 25% appearing a single time and under 3% taken by the ten largest. The same sample was also studied in work on T cells of mothers and their children.

J is TRBJ2-5 and V is TRBV7-6, with D hard to call. This sequence was found in a boy between 10 and 17 years old in good health. The sample was blood. CDR3 bases: TGTGCCAGTTTAGGCTCCCAAGAGACCCAGTACTTC. Its protein is CASLGSQETQYF.